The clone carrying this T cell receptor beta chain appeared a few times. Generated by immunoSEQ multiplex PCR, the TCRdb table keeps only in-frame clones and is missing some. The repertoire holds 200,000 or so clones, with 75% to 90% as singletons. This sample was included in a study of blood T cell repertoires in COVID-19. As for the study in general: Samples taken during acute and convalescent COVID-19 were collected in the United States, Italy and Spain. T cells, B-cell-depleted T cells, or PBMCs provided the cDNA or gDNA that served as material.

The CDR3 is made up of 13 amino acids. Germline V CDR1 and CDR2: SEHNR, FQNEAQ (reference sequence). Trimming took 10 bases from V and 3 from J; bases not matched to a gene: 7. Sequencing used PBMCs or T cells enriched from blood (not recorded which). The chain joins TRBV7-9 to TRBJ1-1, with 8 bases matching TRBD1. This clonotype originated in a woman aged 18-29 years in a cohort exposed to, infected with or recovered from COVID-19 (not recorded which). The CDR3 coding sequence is TGTGCCACTTTACAGGGGGTAGACACTGAAGCTTTCTTT. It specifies CATLQGVDTEAFF.